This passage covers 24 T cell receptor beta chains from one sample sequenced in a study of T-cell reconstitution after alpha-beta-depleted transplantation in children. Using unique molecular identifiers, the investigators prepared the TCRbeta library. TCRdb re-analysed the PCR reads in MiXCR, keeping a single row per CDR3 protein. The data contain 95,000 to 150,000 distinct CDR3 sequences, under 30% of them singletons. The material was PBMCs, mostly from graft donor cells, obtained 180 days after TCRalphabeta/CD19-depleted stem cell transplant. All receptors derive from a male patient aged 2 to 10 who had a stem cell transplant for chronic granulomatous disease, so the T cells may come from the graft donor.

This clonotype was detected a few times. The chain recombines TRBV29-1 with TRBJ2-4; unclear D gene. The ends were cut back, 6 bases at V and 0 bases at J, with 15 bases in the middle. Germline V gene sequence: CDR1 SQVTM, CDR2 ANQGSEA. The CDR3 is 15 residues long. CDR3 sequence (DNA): TGCAGCGTCGGCGACGGTCTACTAGCCAAAAACATTCAGTACTTC. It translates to CSVGDGLLAKNIQYF.

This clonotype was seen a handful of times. The CDR3 bases are TGTGCCAGCAGTCCGCGGGGAGGGGTCGGGGAGCTGTTTTTT. It specifies CASSPRGGVGELFF. This chain joins TRBV12-3 or TRBV12-4 and TRBJ2-2; 7 bases match TRBD2. V dropped 5 bases and J dropped 7; count of bases not matched to a gene: 7. The CDR3 loop spans 14 amino acids.

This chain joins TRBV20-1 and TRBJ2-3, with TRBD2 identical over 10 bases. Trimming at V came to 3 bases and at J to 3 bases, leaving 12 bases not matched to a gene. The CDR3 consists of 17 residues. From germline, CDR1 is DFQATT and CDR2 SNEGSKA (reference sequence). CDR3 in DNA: TGCAGTGCTAGGTTCCCCTTAGCGGGAGGTGGAACAGATACGCAGTATTTT. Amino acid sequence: CSARFPLAGGGTDTQYF.

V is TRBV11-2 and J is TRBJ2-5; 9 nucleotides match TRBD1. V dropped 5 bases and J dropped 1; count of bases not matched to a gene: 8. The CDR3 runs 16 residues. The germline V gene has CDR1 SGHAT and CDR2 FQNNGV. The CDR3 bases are TGTGCCAGCAGCCCAGGGACAGGGATGGGCCAAGAGACCCAGTACTTC. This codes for CASSPGTGMGQETQYF.

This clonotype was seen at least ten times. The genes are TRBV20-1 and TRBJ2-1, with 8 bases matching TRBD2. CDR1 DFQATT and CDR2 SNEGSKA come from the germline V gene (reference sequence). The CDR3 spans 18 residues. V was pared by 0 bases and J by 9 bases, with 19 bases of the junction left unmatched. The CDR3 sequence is CSARDLWASGGQGGEQFF. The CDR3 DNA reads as TGCAGTGCTAGAGATCTATGGGCGAGCGGGGGACAAGGGGGTGAGCAGTTCTTC.

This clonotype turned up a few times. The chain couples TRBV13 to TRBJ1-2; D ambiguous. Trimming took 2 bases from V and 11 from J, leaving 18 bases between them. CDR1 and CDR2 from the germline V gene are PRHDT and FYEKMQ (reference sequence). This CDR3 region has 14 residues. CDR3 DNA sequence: TGTGCCAGCAGCTTATTGGCATGGGCCGGTGGGTACACCTTC. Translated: CASSLLAWAGGYTF.

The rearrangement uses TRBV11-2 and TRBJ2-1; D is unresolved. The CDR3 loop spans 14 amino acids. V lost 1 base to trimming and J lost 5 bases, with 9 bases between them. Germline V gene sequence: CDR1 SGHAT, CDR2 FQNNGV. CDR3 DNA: TGTGCCAGCAGCTTAGGTCAGTTAAACAATGAGCAGTTCTTC. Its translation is CASSLGQLNNEQFF. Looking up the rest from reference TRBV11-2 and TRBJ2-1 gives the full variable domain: EAGVAQSPRYKIIEKRQSVAFWCNPISGHATLYWYQQILGQGPKLLIQFQNNGVVDDSQLPKDRFSAERLKGVDSTLKIQPAKLEDSAVYLCASSLGQLNNEQFFGPGTRLTVL.

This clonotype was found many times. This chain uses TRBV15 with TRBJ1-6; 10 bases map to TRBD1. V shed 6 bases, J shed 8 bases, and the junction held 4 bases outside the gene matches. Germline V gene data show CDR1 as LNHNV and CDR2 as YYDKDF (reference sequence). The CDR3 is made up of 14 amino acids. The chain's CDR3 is CATSGDRGHSPLHF. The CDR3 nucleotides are TGTGCCACCAGTGGGGACAGGGGCCATTCACCCCTCCACTTT.

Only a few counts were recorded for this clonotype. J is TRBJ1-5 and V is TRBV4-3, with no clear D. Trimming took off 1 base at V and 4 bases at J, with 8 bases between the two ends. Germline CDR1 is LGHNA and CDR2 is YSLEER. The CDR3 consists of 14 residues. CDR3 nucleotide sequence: TGCGCCAGCAGCCAAGTGGCAAGTAATCAGCCCCAGCATTTT. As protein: CASSQVASNQPQHF.

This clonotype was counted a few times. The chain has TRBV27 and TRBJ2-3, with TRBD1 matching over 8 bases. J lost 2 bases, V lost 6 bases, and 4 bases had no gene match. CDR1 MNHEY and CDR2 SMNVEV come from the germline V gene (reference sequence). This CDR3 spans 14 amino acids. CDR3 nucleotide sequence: TGTGCCAGCAGACGGACAGGGTACACAGATACGCAGTATTTT. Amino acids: CASRRTGYTDTQYF.

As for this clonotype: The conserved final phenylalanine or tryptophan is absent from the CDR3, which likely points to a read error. The DNA of the CDR3 is TGCAGCGTTTTTACAGGGGGGCGGGAAGCTTTCTTG. This gives the protein CSVFTGGREAFL. The chain couples TRBV29-1 to TRBJ1-1; 8 bases agree with TRBD1. With 5 bases clipped from V and 8 bases from J, the junction kept 7 bases outside the gene matches. The CDR3 runs to 12 residues. Germline lookup yields CDR1 SQVTM and CDR2 ANQGSEA.

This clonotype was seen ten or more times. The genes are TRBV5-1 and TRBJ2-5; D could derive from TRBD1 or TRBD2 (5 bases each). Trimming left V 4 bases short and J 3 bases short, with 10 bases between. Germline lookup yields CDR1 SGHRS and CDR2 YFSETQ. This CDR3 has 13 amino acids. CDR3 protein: CASSQGTEETQYF. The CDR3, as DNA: TGCGCCAGCAGCCAAGGGACGGAAGAGACCCAGTACTTC. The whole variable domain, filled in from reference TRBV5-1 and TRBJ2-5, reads KAGVTQTPRYLIKTRGQQVTLSCSPISGHRSVSWYQQTPGQGLQFLFEYFSETQRNKGNFPGRFSGRQFSNSRSEMNVSTLELGDSALYLCASSQGTEETQYFGPGTRLLVL.

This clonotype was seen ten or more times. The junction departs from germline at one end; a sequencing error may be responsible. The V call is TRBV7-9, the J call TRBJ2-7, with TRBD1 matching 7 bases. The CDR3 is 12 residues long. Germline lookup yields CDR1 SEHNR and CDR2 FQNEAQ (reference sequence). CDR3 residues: CASSQTNRGKEF. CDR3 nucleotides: TGTGCCAGCAGTCAGACTAACAGGGGAAAGGAATTC.

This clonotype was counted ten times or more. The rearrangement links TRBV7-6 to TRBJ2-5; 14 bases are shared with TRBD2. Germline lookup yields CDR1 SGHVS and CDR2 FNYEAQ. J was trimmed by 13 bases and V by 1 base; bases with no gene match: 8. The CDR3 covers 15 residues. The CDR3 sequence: CASSLGQTSGRARYF. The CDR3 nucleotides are TGTGCCAGCAGCTTAGGTCAGACTAGCGGGAGGGCCCGGTACTTC.

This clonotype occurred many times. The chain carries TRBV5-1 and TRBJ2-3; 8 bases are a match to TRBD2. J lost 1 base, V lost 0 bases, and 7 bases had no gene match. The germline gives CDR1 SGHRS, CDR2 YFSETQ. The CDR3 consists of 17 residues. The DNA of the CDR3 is TGCGCCAGCAGCTTGGCCTCTACGGGAGGGGGCACAGATACGCAGTATTTT. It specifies CASSLASTGGGTDTQYF.

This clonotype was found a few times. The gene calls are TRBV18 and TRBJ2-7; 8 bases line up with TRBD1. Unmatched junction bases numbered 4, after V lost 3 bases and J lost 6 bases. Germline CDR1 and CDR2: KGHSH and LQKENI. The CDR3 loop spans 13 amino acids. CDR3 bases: TGTGCCAGCTCACCCGGGACAGGTCTCGAGCAGTACTTC. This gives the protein CASSPGTGLEQYF.

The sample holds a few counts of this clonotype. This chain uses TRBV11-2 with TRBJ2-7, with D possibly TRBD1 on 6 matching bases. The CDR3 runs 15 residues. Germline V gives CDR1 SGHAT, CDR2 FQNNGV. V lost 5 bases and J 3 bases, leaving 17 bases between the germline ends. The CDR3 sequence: CASSLGWGQDYEQYF. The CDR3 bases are TGTGCCAGCAGCCTCGGATGGGGGCAGGACTACGAGCAGTACTTC.

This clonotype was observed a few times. The CDR3 loop is CSASPSGRTEQYF. The CDR3 DNA follows: TGCAGTGCTAGTCCTAGCGGGAGGACCGAGCAGTACTTC. The genes are TRBV20-1 and TRBJ2-7; 11 nucleotides match TRBD2. Germline CDR1 and CDR2: DFQATT and SNEGSKA (reference sequence). J lost 6 bases, V lost 3 bases, and 4 bases had no gene match. This CDR3 is 13 amino acids long.

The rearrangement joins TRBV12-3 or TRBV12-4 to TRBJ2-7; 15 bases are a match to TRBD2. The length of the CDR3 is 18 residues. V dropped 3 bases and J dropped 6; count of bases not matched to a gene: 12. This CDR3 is CASSFFRTSGRGKVEQYF. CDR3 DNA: TGTGCCAGCAGTTTTTTTCGGACTAGCGGGAGGGGAAAGGTCGAGCAGTACTTC.

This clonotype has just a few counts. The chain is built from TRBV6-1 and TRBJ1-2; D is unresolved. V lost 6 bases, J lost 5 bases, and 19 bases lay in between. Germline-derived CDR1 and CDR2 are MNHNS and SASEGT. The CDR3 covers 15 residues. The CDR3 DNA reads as TGTGCCAGCAGGCCCCCGATGGCACAACCTTATGGCTACACCTTC. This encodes CASRPPMAQPYGYTF.

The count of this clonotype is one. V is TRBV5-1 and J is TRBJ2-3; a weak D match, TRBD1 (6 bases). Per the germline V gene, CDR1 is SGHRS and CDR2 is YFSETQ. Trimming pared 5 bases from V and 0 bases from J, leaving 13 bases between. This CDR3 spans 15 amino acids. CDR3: CASRTRTASTDTQYF. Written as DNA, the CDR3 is TGCGCCAGCAGAACCAGGACAGCTAGCACAGATACGCAGTATTTT. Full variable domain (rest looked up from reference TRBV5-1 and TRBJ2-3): KAGVTQTPRYLIKTRGQQVTLSCSPISGHRSVSWYQQTPGQGLQFLFEYFSETQRNKGNFPGRFSGRQFSNSRSEMNVSTLELGDSALYLCASRTRTASTDTQYFGPGTRLTVL.

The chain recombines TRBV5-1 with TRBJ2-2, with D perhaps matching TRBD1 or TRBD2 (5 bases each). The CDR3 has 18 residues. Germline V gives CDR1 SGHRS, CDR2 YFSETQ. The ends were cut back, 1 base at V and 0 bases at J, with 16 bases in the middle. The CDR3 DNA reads TGCGCCAGCAGCTTGTTCCCCAGAGGGGCCACGAACACCGGGGAGCTGTTTTTT. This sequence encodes CASSLFPRGATNTGELFF.

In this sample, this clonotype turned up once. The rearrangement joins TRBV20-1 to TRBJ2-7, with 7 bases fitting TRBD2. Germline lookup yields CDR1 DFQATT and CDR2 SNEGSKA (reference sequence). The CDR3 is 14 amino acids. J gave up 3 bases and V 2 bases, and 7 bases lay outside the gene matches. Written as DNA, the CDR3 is TGCAGTGCTAGACCCAGGACTAGTAGCTACGAGCAGTACTTC. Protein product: CSARPRTSSYEQYF.

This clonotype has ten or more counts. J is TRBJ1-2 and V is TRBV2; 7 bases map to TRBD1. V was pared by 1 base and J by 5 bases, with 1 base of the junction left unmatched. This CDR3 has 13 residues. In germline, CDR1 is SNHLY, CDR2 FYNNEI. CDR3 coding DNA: TGTGCCAGCAGTGAAGAGGGACAGTATGGCTACACCTTC. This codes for CASSEEGQYGYTF. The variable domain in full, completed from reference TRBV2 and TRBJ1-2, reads EPEVTQTPSHQVTQMGQEVILRCVPISNHLYFYWYRQILGQKVEFLVSFYNNEISEKSEIFDDQFSVERPDGSNFTLKIRSTKLEDSAMYFCASSEEGQYGYTFGSGTRLTVV.